This entry lists 25 T cell receptor beta chains sequenced from one sample in a study of tumor and adjacent non-tumor tissue in lung cancer. No cell sorting was done before RNA was extracted from the tissue. This non-tumor lung sample came from over 3 cm beyond the tumor edge. Three rounds of nested PCR, following a modified ARM-PCR protocol, produced the TCRbeta library. TCRdb re-analysed the multiplex PCR reads in MiXCR, keeping a single row per CDR3 protein. The sample lists 70,000 to 90,000 distinct CDR3 sequences, approximately 81% occurring once. The sequencing input was distant non-tumor lung tissue. These receptors all come from a man in his 60s with non-small cell lung cancer.

As for this clonotype: The junction departs from germline at one end; a sequencing error may be responsible. The gene calls are TRBV11-3 and TRBJ2-1, with a tentative D call TRBD2 (6 bases). CDR1 is SGHNT, CDR2 YENEEA, per germline. The CDR3 is 17 residues long. CDR3 sequence: CASNLGRLTGVGNEQFF. CDR3 DNA sequence: TGTGCCAGCAACTTAGGTCGACTAACGGGAGTAGGTAATGAGCAGTTCTTC.

In the case of this clonotype: An end of the junction differs from the germline gene, which may be a read error. The chain carries TRBV20-1 and TRBJ1-3, with D uncertain. CDR3 length: 11 amino acids. Germline V gene data show CDR1 as DFQATT and CDR2 as SNEGSKA (reference sequence). The CDR3 DNA sequence: TGCAGTGCTAGGATTCTGGAGACCATGTATTTT. It translates to CSARILETMYF.

A note on this clonotype: One end of the junction is discordant with germline, which a read error may explain. The rearrangement joins TRBV6-2 or TRBV6-3 to TRBJ2-5; D may match TRBD1 or TRBD2 (5 bases each). Germline CDR1 is MNHEY and CDR2 is SVGEGT. The CDR3 length is 17 residues. The CDR3 sequence is CVSSWGTLVGALETQYF. As DNA, the CDR3 is TGTGTCAGCAGTTGGGGGACCTTAGTGGGAGCTTTAGAGACCCAGTACTTC.

This rearrangement joins TRBV12-3 or TRBV12-4 to TRBJ1-1; D unclear. The CDR3 length is 16 residues. The V and J ends lost 7 bases and 0 bases respectively, with 18 bases between them. As DNA, the CDR3 is TGTGCCAGCAATTTGGCAGGATTAGGGATGAACACTGAAGCTTTCTTT. Translating it yields CASNLAGLGMNTEAFF.

As to this clonotype: This CDR3 is missing its conserved last phenylalanine or tryptophan, likely due to a read error. The V and J genes are TRBV6-5 and TRBJ2-5; 7 bases are a match to TRBD2. The germline CDR1 and CDR2 sequences are MNHEY and SVGAGI. CDR3 length: 14 residues. The CDR3 nucleotides are TGTGCTACCAGTGATACCGGGACCGCGGGGGCCCAGTACCTC. It codes for CATSDTGTAGAQYL.

This clonotype was counted a single time. One end of the junction is discordant with germline, which a read error may explain. The gene calls are TRBV11-1 and TRBJ1-2; a possible D gene is TRBD1 (5 bases). The CDR3 is 12 residues long. Looked up from germline, CDR1 is SGHAT and CDR2 is FQDESV (reference sequence). CDR3 sequence (DNA): TGTGCCAGCAGCACACCAGAATGGGGCTACGCCTTC. Protein: CASSTPEWGYAF. Drawing the rest from reference TRBV11-1 and TRBJ1-2, the complete variable domain is EAEVAQSPRYKITEKSQAVAFWCDPISGHATLYWYRQILGQGPELLVQFQDESVVDDSQLPKDRFSAERLKGVDSTLKIQPAELGDSAMYLCASSTPEWGYAFGSGTRLTVV.

The rearrangement joins TRBV20-1 to TRBJ2-7; D possibly corresponds to TRBD2 (5 bases). Germline V gives CDR1 DFQATT, CDR2 SNEGSKA (reference sequence). The CDR3 runs 14 residues. Trimming stripped 4 bases from V and 2 bases from J, with 15 bases between. The DNA for the CDR3 is TGCAGTGCTACAGAGTCCGGGGATACCTACGAGCAGTACTTC. This translates into CSATESGDTYEQYF.

Concerning this clonotype itself: A read error may produce the germline difference seen at one junction end. CDR3 loop: CASSLPGASSGANALIF. CDR3 DNA sequence: TGTGCCAGCAGCCTACCGGGAGCCAGCTCTGGGGCCAACGCCCTGATTTTC. The chain employs TRBV6-5 and TRBJ2-6, with D possibly TRBD2 on 6 matching bases. The CDR3 is 17 residues long. In germline, CDR1 is MNHEY, CDR2 SVGAGI.

This rearrangement joins TRBV12-3 or TRBV12-4 to TRBJ2-7; D is perhaps TRBD2 (6 bases). This CDR3 spans 13 amino acids. Deletions cut 5 bases from V and 3 bases from J, with 11 bases between. This chain's CDR3 is CASSGPGGYEQYF. CDR3 coding DNA: TGTGCCAGCAGTGGCCCCGGGGGCTACGAGCAGTACTTC.

Remarks on this clonotype: The junction departs from the called germline gene at one end, perhaps through a read error. CDR3 sequence: CASSYFWTGANEQFF. CDR3 DNA sequence: TGTGCCAGCAGCTACTTCTGGACAGGGGCCAATGAGCAATTCTTC. The gene calls are TRBV11-1 and TRBJ2-1, with 9 positions matching TRBD1. The CDR3 totals 15 residues. Per germline, CDR1 SGHAT and CDR2 FQDESV (reference sequence). The entire variable domain, with the rest obtained from reference TRBV11-1 and TRBJ2-1, is as follows: EAEVAQSPRYKITEKSQAVAFWCDPISGHATLYWYRQILGQGPELLVQFQDESVVDDSQLPKDRFSAERLKGVDSTLKIQPAELGDSAMYLCASSYFWTGANEQFFGPGTRLTVL.

This clonotype was seen a few times. At one of its ends the junction is not consistent with the germline gene, which may arise from a read error. The rearrangement links TRBV11-2 to TRBJ1-6; D perhaps matches TRBD1 (6 bases). This CDR3 spans 15 amino acids. CDR1 is SGHAT, CDR2 FQNNGV, per germline. CDR3: CANSLGGDNNSLLHF. CDR3 nucleotide sequence: TGTGCTAACAGCTTAGGAGGGGACAATAATTCACTCCTCCACTTT.

In its sample, this clonotype was seen once. Mismatch with germline at one junction end may stem from a read error. The chain is built from TRBV11-3 and TRBJ2-2; 9 bases are a match to TRBD1. This CDR3 contains 15 residues. Germline CDR1 is SGHNT and CDR2 is YENEEA. CDR3 sequence reads: CPSSLNRGQTGELFF. The CDR3 DNA sequence: TGTCCCAGCAGCCTCAACAGGGGGCAGACCGGGGAGCTGTTTTTT.

On this clonotype: One junction end does not reproduce the germline sequence, and a read error may be involved. The V and J genes are TRBV12-3 or TRBV12-4 and TRBJ2-2; D unresolved. The length of the CDR3 is 11 residues. The CDR3 DNA reads as TGTGACAGCTTAGCTGCCAGGGAGCTGTTTTTT. Encoded protein: CDSLAARELFF.

This clonotype was counted ten times or more. V usage is TRBV28 and J usage is TRBJ2-7; 9 bases map to TRBD1. Germline V gives CDR1 MDHEN, CDR2 SYDVKM. This CDR3 contains 15 residues. Unmatched junction bases numbered 11, after V lost 6 bases and J lost 5 bases. The CDR3 region has the DNA TGTGCCAGCAGCCCGCCGGGACAGGGTAACCACGAGCAGTACTTC. Translated: CASSPPGQGNHEQYF.

This clonotype was seen at least ten times. The gene calls are TRBV29-1 and TRBJ2-7; 7 bases align to TRBD2. Trimming took 4 bases from V and 2 from J; bases not matched to a gene: 11. The CDR3 is 15 amino acids. Germline CDR1 SQVTM, CDR2 ANQGSEA. The CDR3 bases are TGCAGCGTTGCGGGAGGCCCACTCGTCCCCTACGAGCAGTACTTC. The encoded protein is CSVAGGPLVPYEQYF.

About this clonotype: A read error may account for a junction end that differs from germline. The V gene is TRBV20-1, the J gene TRBJ2-1; 8 nucleotides line up with TRBD2. This CDR3 region has 18 residues. Germline CDR1 reads DFQATT; CDR2 reads SNEGSKA (reference sequence). Here the CDR3 reads CSAPSPGLVGGSYSEQFF. The CDR3 region has the DNA TGCAGTGCTCCCTCTCCGGGACTAGTGGGAGGCTCCTACAGTGAGCAGTTCTTC.

For this clonotype: One junction end disagrees with the germline gene, perhaps due to a read error. This chain uses TRBV4-1 with TRBJ1-6, with TRBD1 as a possible D gene (5 bases). CDR3 length equals 14 residues. Germline V gene data show CDR1 as MGHRA and CDR2 as YSYEKL. The CDR3 loop reads CASSQGAGSTPLNF. The CDR3 nucleotides read TGCGCCAGCAGCCAGGGTGCAGGGTCGACACCCCTCAATTTT.

Concerning this clonotype itself: The junction shows a germline mismatch at one end, possibly a read error. The V gene is TRBV20-1, the J gene TRBJ2-5; 10 nucleotides line up with TRBD2. There are 13 residues in the CDR3. CDR1 DFQATT and CDR2 SNEGSKA come from the germline V gene (reference sequence). The CDR3 loop is CGASLAGEETQYF. In DNA form, the CDR3 reads TGCGGTGCTTCCCTAGCGGGGGAAGAGACCCAGTACTTC.

As concerns this clonotype: The junction differs from germline at one of its ends, possibly a read error. As DNA, the CDR3 is TGTGCCAGCAGCTCCTACAGGGCCGAGGTGACCCAATTCTTC. This encodes CASSSYRAEVTQFF. The chain links TRBV5-5 to TRBJ2-5, with a tentative D call TRBD1 (6 bases). CDR1 and CDR2 from the germline V gene are SGHKS and YYEKEE (reference sequence). CDR3 length: 14 residues. Full variable domain (rest looked up from reference TRBV5-5 and TRBJ2-5): DAGVTQSPTHLIKTRGQQVTLRCSPISGHKSVSWYQQVLGQGPQFIFQYYEKEERGRGNFPDRFSARQFPNYSSELNVNALLLGDSALYLCASSSYRAEVTQFFGPGTRLLVL.

A remark on this clonotype: The junction departs from germline at one end; a sequencing error may be responsible. The chain combines TRBV11-2 with TRBJ2-1; 12 nucleotides line up with TRBD2. This CDR3 is built from 19 residues. Germline CDR1 SGHAT, CDR2 FQNNGV. For the CDR3, the DNA is TGTGCCAGCAGTTCGCCACGACTAGCGGGAGACTCGCGTCTCAATGAGCATTTCTTC. It specifies CASSSPRLAGDSRLNEHFF.

The chain couples TRBV29-1 to TRBJ1-1; the match to TRBD1 covers 7 bases. The germline gives CDR1 SQVTM, CDR2 ANQGSEA. This CDR3 comprises 13 residues. DNA for the CDR3: TGCAACATTCCCGGGACAGTGAACACTGAAGCTTTCTTT. Translation gives CNIPGTVNTEAFF. Using reference TRBV29-1 and TRBJ1-1 for the parts outside the CDR3, the full variable domain is SAVISQKPSRDICQRGTSLTIQCQVDSQVTMMFWYRQQPGQSLTLIATANQGSEATYESGFVIDKFPISRPNLTFSTLTVSNMSPEDSSIYLCNIPGTVNTEAFFGQGTRLTVV.

As concerns this clonotype: One end of the junction varies from germline; a read error may be responsible. V and J are TRBV11-2 and TRBJ1-3; TRBD1 matches at 7 bases. Germline V gene data show CDR1 as SGHAT and CDR2 as FQNNGV. The CDR3 consists of 16 residues. CDR3 loop: CAISEQGPSSGNTIYF. In DNA form, the CDR3 reads TGTGCCATCAGCGAACAGGGGCCGAGCTCTGGAAACACCATATACTTT. The variable domain in full, completed from reference TRBV11-2 and TRBJ1-3, reads EAGVAQSPRYKIIEKRQSVAFWCNPISGHATLYWYQQILGQGPKLLIQFQNNGVVDDSQLPKDRFSAERLKGVDSTLKIQPAKLEDSAVYLCAISEQGPSSGNTIYFGEGSWLTVV.

This clonotype occurred once. The conserved closing phenylalanine or tryptophan is absent in this CDR3, likely reflecting a read error. In DNA form, the CDR3 reads TGCAGCGCCGGAGGGGGTCAGTCGTCGGATACGCAGTATTTA. Its translation: CSAGGGQSSDTQYL. V is TRBV29-1 and J is TRBJ2-3; D may correspond to TRBD1 or TRBD2 (6 bases each). This CDR3 is built from 14 residues. Trimming left V 7 bases short and J 6 bases short, with 20 bases between. The germline CDR1 and CDR2 sequences are SQVTM and ANQGSEA.

This clonotype was seen once. The chain employs TRBV11-2 and TRBJ2-3; D might be TRBD1 (7 bases). With 2 bases removed from V and 7 bases from J, the gap between germline ends came to 16 bases. Germline CDR1 reads SGHAT; CDR2 reads FQNNGV. This CDR3 has 15 residues. The CDR3 region has the DNA TGTGCCAGCAGCTTACCCAGCAGGGGGGCACATACGCAGTATTTT. Its translation: CASSLPSRGAHTQYF.

A word on this clonotype: A read error may produce the germline difference seen at one junction end. The CDR3 loop reads CASSLYPPPADTHYF. CDR3 nucleotide sequence: TGTGCCAGCAGCTTATACCCCCCCCCTGCGGATACGCATTATTTT. The rearrangement uses TRBV11-3 and TRBJ2-3; D is ambiguous. CDR1 and CDR2 (germline): SGHNT, YENEEA. CDR3 size: 15 residues.